This T cell receptor beta chain was recovered during a study of graft-versus-host responses after intestinal transplantation. Turning to the study itself: Recipients were all induced with anti-thymocyte globulin, then given tacrolimus and steroids for about three years. Whole-study results and caveats: Ileal or blood samples showed some GvH clones first, and such clones were also found in recipient marrow.

Only in-frame clones appear in the TCRdb table, and some are missing; sequencing was by immunoSEQ multiplex PCR. The repertoire consists of approximately 94,000 clones, with more than 75% occurring once and the leading ten covering about 0.93%. CDR3 length: 15 amino acids. Germline values: CDR1 SGHNT, CDR2 YYREEE (reference sequence). In the case of this clone: Its specificity is not known.

The chain couples TRBV5-4 to TRBJ2-5; 9 bases are shared with TRBD1. The closer fit of TRBJ2-7 to the DNA end suggests the J call may be wrong. This TCR derives from a human donor who was the organ donor for an intestinal transplant. Sample: unstimulated CD4+ T cells sorted from spleen or lymph node cells, taken before transplant. The CDR3 reads CASSPGTGSLYEQYF. CDR3 coding DNA: TGTGCCAGCAGCCCCGGGACAGGGAGTTTATACGAGCAGTACTTC.